Described below is a single T cell receptor beta chain sequence and its context. Its recognized antigen is unknown. No base-level quality is on record; no much larger clone is a single base apart. The collaborating institutions used their own protocols to collect whole blood in K2EDTA tubes. For TCRbeta analysis, collaborator samples were shipped as frozen whole blood, as isolated PBMCs, or as DNA extracted from either sample type. The entry originates in a study of blood T cell repertoires in COVID-19 (TCRdb year 2020). About the study as a whole: The collaborator samples originated in the United States, Italy and Spain and spanned the acute and convalescent phases of COVID-19. The material from the prospective study consisted of cDNA or gDNA derived from T cells, B-cell-depleted T cells, or PBMCs. Deeply sampled blood TCRbeta repertoires from subjects exposed to, actively infected with, or recovered from COVID-19 were included in the dataset. The repertoires were released in a freely available public database intended as a resource for research on the immune response to SARS-CoV-2. The samples were drawn from two sources: the first 160 participants of the ongoing ImmuneRACE study, and 1,200 or so subjects contributed by 6 global collaborators. Nearly every sample came with metadata listing a de-identified subject ID, COVID-19 status, age in years and sex. Where HLA class I and class II types were available, the types were taken from metadata supplied by the sample provider, not from assay-based typing. Here is what the overall study found, with its caveats: How much clinical and demographic metadata was included differed by source and by participant, and the metadata was provided uncurated.

TCRbeta CDR3 regions were amplified from genomic DNA using the immunoSEQ Assay, a bias-controlled multiplex PCR. The paper's processing steps were these. The number of nucleated cells in each sample was estimated by amplification of reference gene primers within the assay. To quantify the absolute abundance of each unique TCRbeta CDR3 rearrangement, sequence reads were collapsed and filtered. For each sample, productive Simpson clonality was calculated by taking the square root of Simpson's diversity index across productive rearrangements. Imported from immuneACCESS, the table was reduced by TCRdb to in-frame sequences with V and J called. These copies leave out some clones; in studies compared against another copy, an unresolved V gene accounts for under half, and the cause of the remainder is not known. That table supplies the V and J calls and clone size; D and trimming were determined from the DNA. This sample gives about 100,000 clones in total; 86% of them show up just once. The leading ten clones occupy approximately 1.6% of the sample.

Taken from the germline V gene, the CDR1 and CDR2 loops are SGHRS and YFSETQ. Clipping removes 4 bases from V and 4 bases from J, with 10 as the unmatched junction base count. The CDR3 sequence holds 18 residues, the cysteine and phenylalanine included. The entry retains the CDR3 DNA only, 54 bases that are in frame from base 1. This receptor chain uses TRBV5-1 and TRBJ2-1; 14 central nucleotides agree with TRBD2. This TCR was recovered from an elderly man with acute or convalescent COVID-19. The sequencing sample was made of peripheral blood. The CDR3 region has the sequence CASSPQRTSGRLYNEQFF. The base sequence is TGCGCCAGCAGCCCCCAACGGACTAGCGGGAGGTTATACAATGAGCAGTTCTTC.